This TCR beta chain was captured by sequencing in a study of T-cell memory formation after mild COVID-19. Study in general: TCR clusters largely stayed donor specific.

CDR1 and CDR2 (germline): MNHNY, SVGAGI (reference sequence). V gave up 2 bases and J gave up 4 bases, with 18 bases separating them. CDR3 size: 17 residues. Findings and limits, study-wide: Most CD4+ clones that shrank were in CM and EM, while CD8+ ones turned up in EMRA. Prior to infection, memory already included some responding clones, suggesting cross-reactive memory joined.

TCRalpha and TCRbeta libraries used 5'RACE with constant-segment primers and UMIs. Via MiXCR, TCRdb re-called the 5' RACE reads, giving one row per CDR3 protein. The sample lists roughly 600,000 distinct CDR3 sequences, around 17% seen once, with around 12% in the top ten. This clonotype was observed a few times. Its antigen is as yet unknown. Sequenced material: PBMCs or a T cell subset sorted from them (not recorded which). The origin of this receptor is an adult woman who had mild COVID-19 (a few samples of this study predate the infection). Cell type and time point are not known. J is TRBJ2-1 and V is TRBV6-6, with D unresolved. The CDR3 is CASSYRTTSPPYNEQFF. The CDR3 DNA reads TGTGCCAGCAGTTACCGGACGACCAGCCCTCCATACAATGAGCAGTTCTTC.